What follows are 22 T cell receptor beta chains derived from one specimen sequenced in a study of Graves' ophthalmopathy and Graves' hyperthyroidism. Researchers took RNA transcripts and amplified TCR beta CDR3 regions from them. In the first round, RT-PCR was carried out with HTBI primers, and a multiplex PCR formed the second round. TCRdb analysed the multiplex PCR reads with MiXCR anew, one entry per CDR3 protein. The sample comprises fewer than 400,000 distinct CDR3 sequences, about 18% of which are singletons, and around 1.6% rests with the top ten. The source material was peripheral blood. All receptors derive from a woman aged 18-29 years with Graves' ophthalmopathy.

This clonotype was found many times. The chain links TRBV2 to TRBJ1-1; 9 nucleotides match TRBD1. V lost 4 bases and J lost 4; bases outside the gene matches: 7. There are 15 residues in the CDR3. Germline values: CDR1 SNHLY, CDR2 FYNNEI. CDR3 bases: TGTGCCAGCAGTGGAACAGGGGGCGGAGGCACTGAAGCTTTCTTT. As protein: CASSGTGGGGTEAFF. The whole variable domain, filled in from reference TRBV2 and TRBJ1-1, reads EPEVTQTPSHQVTQMGQEVILRCVPISNHLYFYWYRQILGQKVEFLVSFYNNEISEKSEIFDDQFSVERPDGSNFTLKIRSTKLEDSAMYFCASSGTGGGGTEAFFGQGTRLTVV.

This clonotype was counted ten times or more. The CDR3 DNA is TGTGCCAGCAGCATGGGACAGGGGTGGGTCAAAAACATTCAGTACTTC. Its translation is CASSMGQGWVKNIQYF. V gene TRBV28 combines with J gene TRBJ2-4; 10 bases map to TRBD1. Germline CDR1 and CDR2: MDHEN and SYDVKM. The ends lost 6 bases at V and 3 bases at J; junction bases unmatched: 8. The CDR3 length is 16 residues.

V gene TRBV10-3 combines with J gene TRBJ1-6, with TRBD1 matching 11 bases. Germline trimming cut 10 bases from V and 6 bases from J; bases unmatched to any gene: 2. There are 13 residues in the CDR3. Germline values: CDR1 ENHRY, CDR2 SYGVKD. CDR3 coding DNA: TGTGCCACCGGACAGGGGGCTAATTCACCCCTCCACTTT. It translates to CATGQGANSPLHF.

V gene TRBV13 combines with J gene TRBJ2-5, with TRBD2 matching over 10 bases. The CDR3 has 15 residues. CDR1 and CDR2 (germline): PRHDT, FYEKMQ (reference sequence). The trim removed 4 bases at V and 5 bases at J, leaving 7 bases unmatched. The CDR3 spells CASSSKRGGRETQYF. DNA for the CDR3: TGTGCCAGCAGCTCAAAGCGGGGGGGCAGGGAGACCCAGTACTTC.

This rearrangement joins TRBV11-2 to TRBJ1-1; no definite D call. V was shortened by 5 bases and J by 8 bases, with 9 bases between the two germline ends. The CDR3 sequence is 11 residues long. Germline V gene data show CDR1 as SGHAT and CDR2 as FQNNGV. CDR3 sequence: CASSPYGEAFF. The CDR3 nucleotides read TGTGCCAGCAGCCCTTATGGCGAAGCTTTCTTT.

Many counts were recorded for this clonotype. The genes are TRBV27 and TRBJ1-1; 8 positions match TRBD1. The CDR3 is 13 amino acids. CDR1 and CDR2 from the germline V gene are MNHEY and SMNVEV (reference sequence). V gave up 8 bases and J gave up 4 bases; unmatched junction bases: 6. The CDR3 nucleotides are TGTGCCAGCGCGTCCGGGACAGGCACTGAAGCTTTCTTT. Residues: CASASGTGTEAFF.

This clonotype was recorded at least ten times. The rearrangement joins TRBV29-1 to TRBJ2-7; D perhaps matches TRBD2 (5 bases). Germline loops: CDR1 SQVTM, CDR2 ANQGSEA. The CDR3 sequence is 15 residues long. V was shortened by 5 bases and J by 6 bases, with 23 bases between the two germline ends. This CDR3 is CSVTSRDGLRGEQYF. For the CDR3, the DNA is TGCAGCGTTACCTCCCGGGATGGCCTACGCGGCGAGCAGTACTTC.

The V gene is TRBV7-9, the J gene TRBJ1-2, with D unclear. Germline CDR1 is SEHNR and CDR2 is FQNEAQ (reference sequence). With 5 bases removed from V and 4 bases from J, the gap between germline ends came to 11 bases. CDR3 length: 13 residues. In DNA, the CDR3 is TGTGCCAGCAGCAGCGGGGTTATCTATGGCTACACCTTC. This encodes CASSSGVIYGYTF.

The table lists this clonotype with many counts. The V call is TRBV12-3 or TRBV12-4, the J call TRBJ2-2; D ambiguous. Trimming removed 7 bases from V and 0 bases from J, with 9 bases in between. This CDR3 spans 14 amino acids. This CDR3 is CASILHSNTGELFF. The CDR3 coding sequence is TGTGCCAGCATCCTACATTCGAACACCGGGGAGCTGTTTTTT.

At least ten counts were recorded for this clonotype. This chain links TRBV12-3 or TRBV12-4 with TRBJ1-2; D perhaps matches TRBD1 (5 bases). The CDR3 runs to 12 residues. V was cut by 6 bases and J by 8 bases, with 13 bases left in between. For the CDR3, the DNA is TGTGCCAGCAGCTACGGATGGGGGGGCTACACCTTC. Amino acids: CASSYGWGGYTF.

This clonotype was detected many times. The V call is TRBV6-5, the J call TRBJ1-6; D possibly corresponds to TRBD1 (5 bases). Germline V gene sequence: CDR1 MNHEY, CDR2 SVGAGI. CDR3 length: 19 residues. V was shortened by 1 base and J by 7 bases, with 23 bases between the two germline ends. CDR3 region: CASSYFGQGPLRGNSPLHF. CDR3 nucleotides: TGTGCCAGCAGTTACTTTGGGCAGGGCCCTTTGAGAGGGAATTCACCCCTCCACTTT.

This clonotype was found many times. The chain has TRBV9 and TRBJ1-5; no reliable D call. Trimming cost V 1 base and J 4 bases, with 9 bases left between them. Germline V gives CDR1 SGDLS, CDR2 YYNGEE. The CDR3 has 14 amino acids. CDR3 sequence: CASSVSPGNQPQHF. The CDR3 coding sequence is TGTGCCAGCAGCGTAAGTCCCGGAAATCAGCCCCAGCATTTT.

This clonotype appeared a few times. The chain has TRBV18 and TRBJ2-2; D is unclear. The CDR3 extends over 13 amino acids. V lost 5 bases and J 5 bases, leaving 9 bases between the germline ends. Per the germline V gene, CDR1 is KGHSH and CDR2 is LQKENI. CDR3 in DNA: TGTGCCAGCTCATCCGGACGGACCGGGGAGCTGTTTTTT. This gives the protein CASSSGRTGELFF.

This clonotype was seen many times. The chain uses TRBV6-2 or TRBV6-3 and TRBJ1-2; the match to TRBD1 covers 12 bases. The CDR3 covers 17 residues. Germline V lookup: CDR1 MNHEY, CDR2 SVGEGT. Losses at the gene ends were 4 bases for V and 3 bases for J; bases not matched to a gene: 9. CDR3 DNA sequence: TGTGCCAGCAGTTCGGGACAGGGGGCGGTGCTGCACTATGGCTACACCTTC. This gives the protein CASSSGQGAVLHYGYTF.

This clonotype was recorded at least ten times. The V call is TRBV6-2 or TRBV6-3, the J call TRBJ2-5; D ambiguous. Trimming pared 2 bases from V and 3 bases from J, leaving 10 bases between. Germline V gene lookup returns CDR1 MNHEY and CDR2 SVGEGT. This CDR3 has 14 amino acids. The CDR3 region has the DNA TGTGCCAGCAGTTACGGTCCTACTAAAGAGACCCAGTACTTC. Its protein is CASSYGPTKETQYF.

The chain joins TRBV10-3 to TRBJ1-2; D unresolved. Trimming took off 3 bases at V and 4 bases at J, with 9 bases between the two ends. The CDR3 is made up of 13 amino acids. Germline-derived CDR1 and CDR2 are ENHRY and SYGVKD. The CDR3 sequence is CAISDDPAYGYTF. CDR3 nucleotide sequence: TGTGCCATCAGTGATGATCCAGCCTATGGCTACACCTTC.

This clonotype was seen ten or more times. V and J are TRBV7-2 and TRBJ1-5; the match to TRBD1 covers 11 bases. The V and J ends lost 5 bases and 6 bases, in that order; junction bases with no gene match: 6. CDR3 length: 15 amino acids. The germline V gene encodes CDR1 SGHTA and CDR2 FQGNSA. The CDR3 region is CASSRTGGATQPQHF. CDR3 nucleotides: TGTGCCAGCAGCCGGACAGGGGGCGCTACTCAGCCCCAGCATTTT.

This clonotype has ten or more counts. The CDR3 loop reads CAISERESPQHF. The CDR3 DNA reads as TGTGCCATCAGTGAGAGGGAGTCTCCCCAGCATTTT. The J gene is TRBJ1-5, the V gene TRBV10-3; D ambiguous. CDR1 is ENHRY, CDR2 SYGVKD, per germline. V lost 2 bases and J 10 bases, leaving 9 bases between the germline ends. The CDR3 totals 12 residues.

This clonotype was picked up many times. Here the CDR3 reads CASSVARTDPKYEQYF. The CDR3, as DNA: TGTGCCAGCAGTGTTGCACGAACAGATCCCAAATACGAGCAGTACTTC. V usage is TRBV6-1 and J usage is TRBJ2-7; D unresolved. Trimming stripped 4 bases from V and 4 bases from J, with 20 bases between. There are 16 residues in the CDR3. Germline CDR1 and CDR2: MNHNS and SASEGT.

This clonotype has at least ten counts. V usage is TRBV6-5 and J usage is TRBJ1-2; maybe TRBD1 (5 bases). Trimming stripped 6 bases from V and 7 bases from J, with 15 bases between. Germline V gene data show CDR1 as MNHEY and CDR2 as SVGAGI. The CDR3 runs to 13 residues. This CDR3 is CASSPGGVGGYTF. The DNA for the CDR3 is TGTGCCAGCAGCCCCGGGGGGGTGGGTGGCTACACCTTC.

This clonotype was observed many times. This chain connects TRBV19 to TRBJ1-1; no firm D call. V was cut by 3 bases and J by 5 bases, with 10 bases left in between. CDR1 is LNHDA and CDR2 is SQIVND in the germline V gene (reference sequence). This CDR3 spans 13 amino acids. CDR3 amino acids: CASSMSVLTEAFF. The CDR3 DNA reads TGTGCCAGTAGTATGTCAGTGTTGACTGAAGCTTTCTTT. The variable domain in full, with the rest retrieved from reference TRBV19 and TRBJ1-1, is DGGITQSPKYLFRKEGQNVTLSCEQNLNHDAMYWYRQDPGQGLRLIYYSQIVNDFQKGDIAEGYSVSREKKESFPLTVTSAQKNPTAFYLCASSMSVLTEAFFGQGTRLTVV.

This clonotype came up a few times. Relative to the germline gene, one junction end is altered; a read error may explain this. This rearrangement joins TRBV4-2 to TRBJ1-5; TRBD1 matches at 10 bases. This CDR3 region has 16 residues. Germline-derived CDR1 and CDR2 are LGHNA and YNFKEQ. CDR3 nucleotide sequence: TGTGCCAGCAGCCAAGAATTATGGACAGGGGGATGGCCCCAACATTTT. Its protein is CASSQELWTGGWPQHF.